The present TCR beta chain was sequenced within a study of blood T cells in healthy people across ages. Study outcomes and limitations: Long-lived donors carried more naive CD4+ cells and greater diversity than aged donors.

This clonotype was observed many times. No antigen is known for it. The CDR3 has 12 amino acids. Trimming left V 0 bases short and J 4 bases short, with 2 bases between. Germline CDR1 reads LGHNA; CDR2 reads YNFKEQ. They isolated at least 6.5 million PBMCs from each sample. With each sample, at least 5.5 micrograms of total RNA were extracted. With a J-beta primer mix and a sample-barcoded 5' primer, a second PCR ran 7 to 11 cycles. Each CDR3 protein gets one entry after TCRdb re-called the 5' RACE reads with MiXCR. The table has over 1.5 million distinct CDR3 sequences, around 50% seen once. What was sequenced was blood. The clonotype originates from a woman in her thirties or forties in good health. The chain is built from TRBV4-2 and TRBJ2-3; no clear D gene. The CDR3 loop is CASSQESDTQYF. The CDR3 nucleotides are TGTGCCAGCAGCCAAGAATCAGATACGCAGTATTTT.